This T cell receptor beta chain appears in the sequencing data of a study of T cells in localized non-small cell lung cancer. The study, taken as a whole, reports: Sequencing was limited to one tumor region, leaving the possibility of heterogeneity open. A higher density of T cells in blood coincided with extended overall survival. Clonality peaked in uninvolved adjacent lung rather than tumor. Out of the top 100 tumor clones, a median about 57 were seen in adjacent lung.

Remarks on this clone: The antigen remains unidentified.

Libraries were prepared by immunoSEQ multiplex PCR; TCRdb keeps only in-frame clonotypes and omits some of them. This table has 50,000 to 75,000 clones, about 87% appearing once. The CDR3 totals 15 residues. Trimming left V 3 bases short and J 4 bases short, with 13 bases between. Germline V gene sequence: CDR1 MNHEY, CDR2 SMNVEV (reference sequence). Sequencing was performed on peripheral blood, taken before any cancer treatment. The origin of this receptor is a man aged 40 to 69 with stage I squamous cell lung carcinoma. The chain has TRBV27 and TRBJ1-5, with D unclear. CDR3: CASSFSPGLNQPQHF. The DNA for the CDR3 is TGTGCCAGCAGTTTTAGCCCAGGTCTAAATCAGCCCCAGCATTTT.